This passage covers 25 T cell receptor beta chains from one sample sequenced in a study of naive and memory T cell subsets. Two oligonucleotides, mixed equimolar, formed the beta constant-region primer covering TRBC1 and TRBC2. TCRdb used MiXCR to reprocess the UMI-ligation and nested PCR reads, holding one entry per CDR3 protein. The table shows around 29,000 distinct CDR3 sequences, with approximately 12% occurring only once. The specimen sequenced was effector memory CD4+ T cells from blood. Subset noted: effector memory, CD45RA- CD27-. Source of these receptors: a human donor in good health.

In this sample, this clonotype turned up many times. J is TRBJ2-5 and V is TRBV28; TRBD1 aligns across 7 bases. This CDR3 has 14 residues. Germline values: CDR1 MDHEN, CDR2 SYDVKM. Losses at the gene ends were 3 bases for V and 3 bases for J; bases not matched to a gene: 4. The CDR3 DNA follows: TGTGCCAGCAGTTTTTACAGGGGAAAAGAGACCCAGTACTTC. Its protein product is CASSFYRGKETQYF.

At least ten counts were recorded for this clonotype. This rearrangement joins TRBV3-1 to TRBJ2-5, with D possibly being TRBD2 (5 bases). The germline V and J ends were trimmed by 4 bases and 5 bases, with 11 bases remaining between them. Germline V lookup: CDR1 LGHDT, CDR2 YNNKEL (reference sequence). CDR3 size: 13 residues. CDR3: CASSRPGVETQYF. The DNA of the CDR3 is TGTGCCAGCAGCCGGCCCGGGGTTGAGACCCAGTACTTC.

This clonotype was seen more than once but under ten times. The V gene is TRBV28, the J gene TRBJ1-2, with D possibly being TRBD1 (5 bases). Germline V CDR1 and CDR2: MDHEN, SYDVKM. V was trimmed by 1 base and J by 8 bases, leaving 8 bases between them. The CDR3 runs to 12 residues. DNA for the CDR3: TGTGCCAGCAGTTTATCCAGGGAGGGCTACACCTTC. Amino acid sequence: CASSLSREGYTF.

Ten or more counts support this clonotype. The chain uses TRBV6-2 or TRBV6-3 and TRBJ2-5; D is perhaps TRBD1 or TRBD2 (6 bases each). The germline gives CDR1 MNHEY, CDR2 SVGEGT. The germline V and J ends were trimmed by 0 bases and 5 bases, with 19 bases remaining between them. CDR3 length equals 17 residues. This chain's CDR3 is CASSYSKGEVGGETQYF. CDR3 in DNA: TGTGCCAGCAGTTACTCGAAGGGGGAGGTAGGCGGGGAGACCCAGTACTTC.

The genes are TRBV9 and TRBJ2-2; TRBD2 is a possible D gene (5 bases). Germline values: CDR1 SGDLS, CDR2 YYNGEE. This CDR3 region has 15 residues. Trimming took 4 bases from V and 7 from J, leaving 17 bases between them. The CDR3 loop is CASSPNPSSGGELFF. The DNA for the CDR3 is TGTGCCAGCAGCCCGAACCCTAGCTCGGGCGGGGAGCTGTTTTTT.

The CDR3 DNA reads TGCAGTGCTACGACAGGGGCTGGGAGCAATCAGCCCCAGCATTTT. Its protein product is CSATTGAGSNQPQHF. The rearrangement links TRBV20-1 to TRBJ1-5; 8 nucleotides align to TRBD1. With 4 bases clipped from V and 1 base from J, the junction kept 6 bases outside the gene matches. This CDR3 contains 15 residues. Germline CDR1 is DFQATT and CDR2 is SNEGSKA (reference sequence).

In DNA form, the CDR3 reads TGCGCCAGCAGCCCCCTAGGGTATGGCTACACCTTC. It codes for CASSPLGYGYTF. V gene TRBV4-1 combines with J gene TRBJ1-2; D unclear. The CDR3 covers 12 residues. Germline-derived CDR1 and CDR2 are MGHRA and YSYEKL. The V end lost 4 bases, the J end lost 5 bases, and 8 bases lay between the germline ends.

This rearrangement joins TRBV4-3 to TRBJ2-3, with 8 bases fitting TRBD1. Germline values: CDR1 LGHNA, CDR2 YSLEER. This CDR3 is 15 amino acids long. J lost 0 bases, V lost 3 bases, and 2 bases had no gene match. CDR3 nucleotides: TGCGCCAGCAGCCAGGACAGGGCTAGCACAGATACGCAGTATTTT. It is translated as CASSQDRASTDTQYF.

This clonotype came up a few times. The chain couples TRBV7-8 to TRBJ2-6; D unresolved. The V and J ends lost 1 base and 2 bases respectively, with 12 bases between them. This CDR3 has 17 amino acids. Germline assignment: CDR1 SGHVS and CDR2 FQNEAQ. Written as DNA, the CDR3 is TGTGCCAGCAGCTTAGGGCTTAGGGCTGCTGGGGCCAACGTCCTGACTTTC. As protein: CASSLGLRAAGANVLTF. Combining the CDR3 with reference TRBV7-8 and TRBJ2-6 gives the whole variable domain GAGVSQSPRYKVAKRGQDVALRCDPISGHVSLFWYQQALGQGPEFLTYFQNEAQLDKSGLPSDRFFAERPEGSVSTLKIQRTQQEDSAVYLCASSLGLRAAGANVLTFGAGSRLTVL.

Many counts were recorded for this clonotype. This chain links TRBV11-3 with TRBJ2-3; TRBD2 aligns across 7 bases. The J segment lost 3 bases and the V segment lost 5 bases, leaving 14 bases of the junction unmatched. Germline values: CDR1 SGHNT, CDR2 YENEEA. This CDR3 comprises 17 residues. The CDR3 DNA follows: TGTGCCAGCAGCCGATCCAACGACGGGAGGCCTACAGATACGCAGTATTTT. The encoded protein is CASSRSNDGRPTDTQYF.

This clonotype was recorded many times. This chain connects TRBV30 to TRBJ2-3, with 7 nucleotides matching TRBD2. Germline trimming cut 3 bases from V and 3 bases from J; bases unmatched to any gene: 6. Germline lookup yields CDR1 GTSNPN and CDR2 SVGIG (reference sequence). This CDR3 region has 14 residues. The CDR3 coding sequence is TGTGCCTGGAGCTCTCCGGGGGGAACAGATACGCAGTATTTT. It codes for CAWSSPGGTDTQYF.

V gene TRBV20-1 combines with J gene TRBJ2-3; the D gene is possibly TRBD2 (6 bases). This CDR3 contains 14 residues. V was shortened by 7 bases and J by 4 bases, with 18 bases between the two germline ends. Germline values: CDR1 DFQATT, CDR2 SNEGSKA (reference sequence). DNA of the CDR3: TGCAGTGGGAAAGCGGGCGCCTGGCCAGATACGCAGTATTTT. Its translation: CSGKAGAWPDTQYF.

The gene calls are TRBV29-1 and TRBJ2-1; D is unresolved. Germline V gene sequence: CDR1 SQVTM, CDR2 ANQGSEA. Trimming removed 7 bases at V and 5 bases at J, with 21 bases between. This CDR3 contains 15 residues. The CDR3 spells CSALSRPGVDNEQFF. The CDR3 DNA sequence: TGCAGCGCACTTTCCCGCCCCGGAGTGGACAATGAGCAGTTCTTC.

Many counts were recorded for this clonotype. This rearrangement joins TRBV3-1 to TRBJ1-2; no firm D call. V was shortened by 1 base and J by 1 base, with 1 base between the two germline ends. The CDR3 extends over 12 amino acids. Germline CDR1 LGHDT, CDR2 YNNKEL (reference sequence). CDR3 bases: TGTGCCAGCAGCCAAGTTAACTATGGCTACACCTTC. This gives the protein CASSQVNYGYTF. The complete variable domain, with remaining parts taken from reference TRBV3-1 and TRBJ1-2, reads DTAVSQTPKYLVTQMGNDKSIKCEQNLGHDTMYWYKQDSKKFLKIMFSYNNKELIINETVPNRFSPKSPDKAHLNLHINSLELGDSAVYFCASSQVNYGYTFGSGTRLTVV.

V gene TRBV2 combines with J gene TRBJ1-2, with a possible D match to TRBD1 (6 bases). Germline V gene data show CDR1 as SNHLY and CDR2 as FYNNEI. CDR3 length equals 14 residues. The V end was cut by 6 bases, the J end by 7 bases, with 18 bases between. For the CDR3, the DNA is TGTGCCAGCAGCAAAGGACAGAGAGAGAGTGGCTACACCTTC. Protein sequence: CASSKGQRESGYTF.

This clonotype showed up just a few times. J is TRBJ1-2 and V is TRBV29-1; the D gene is possibly TRBD1 (5 bases). Trimming removed 4 bases from V and 6 bases from J, with 15 bases in between. The length of the CDR3 is 13 residues. Germline values: CDR1 SQVTM, CDR2 ANQGSEA. The CDR3 sequence is CSVVLLGRDGYTF. The CDR3 DNA sequence: TGCAGCGTTGTTCTCCTTGGCAGGGATGGCTACACCTTC.

The table lists this clonotype with a few counts. This rearrangement joins TRBV4-3 to TRBJ2-2; 8 bases fit TRBD2. Losses at the gene ends were 4 bases for V and 4 bases for J; bases not matched to a gene: 5. The CDR3 sequence is 15 residues long. Germline assignment: CDR1 LGHNA and CDR2 YSLEER. The DNA of the CDR3 is TGCGCCAGCAGCCTCGCGGGAGGAGCCACCGGGGAGCTGTTTTTT. Protein sequence: CASSLAGGATGELFF.

The chain is built from TRBV6-5 and TRBJ2-1, with D possibly TRBD1 on 5 matching bases. CDR3 size: 14 residues. Germline CDR1 reads MNHEY; CDR2 reads SVGAGI. The V end lost 8 bases, the J end lost 4 bases, and 15 bases lay between the germline ends. The CDR3 sequence is CASRARGPYNEQFF. DNA of the CDR3: TGTGCCAGCCGTGCAAGGGGTCCATACAATGAGCAGTTCTTC.

This chain joins TRBV28 and TRBJ2-7, with TRBD2 as a possible D gene (6 bases). The CDR3 consists of 15 residues. The germline V gene has CDR1 MDHEN and CDR2 SYDVKM. Trimming cost V 6 bases and J 2 bases, with 17 bases left between them. The CDR3 here is CASSRLGDGPYEQYF. The CDR3, as DNA: TGTGCCAGCAGCCGACTAGGGGACGGTCCCTACGAGCAGTACTTC.

The chain carries TRBV3-1 and TRBJ2-7; no clear D. Germline V gene sequence: CDR1 LGHDT, CDR2 YNNKEL (reference sequence). This CDR3 region has 13 residues. The V end lost 3 bases, the J end lost 4 bases, and 10 bases lay between the germline ends. The CDR3 protein is CASSHSKGYEQYF. Written as DNA, the CDR3 is TGTGCCAGCAGCCACTCAAAAGGGTACGAGCAGTACTTC.

In this sample, this clonotype is medium-sized. The rearrangement uses TRBV5-6 and TRBJ2-1; D is perhaps TRBD2 (6 bases). CDR1 is SGHDT and CDR2 is YYEEEE in the germline V gene. Trimming cost V 5 bases and J 5 bases, with 20 bases left between them. The CDR3 contains 16 residues. The CDR3 sequence: CASREGLNYRNNEQFF. The CDR3 DNA reads TGTGCCAGCAGGGAGGGACTGAACTACCGAAACAATGAGCAGTTCTTC.

The chain is built from TRBV27 and TRBJ1-3; 8 positions agree with TRBD1. Trimming cost V 6 bases and J 3 bases; bases outside gene matches: 7. Per the germline V gene, CDR1 is MNHEY and CDR2 is SMNVEV (reference sequence). The CDR3 totals 15 residues. The CDR3: CASRLQGASGNTIYF. CDR3 DNA sequence: TGTGCCAGCAGGCTTCAGGGGGCGAGTGGAAACACCATATATTTT.

This clonotype was found a few times. The rearrangement joins TRBV9 to TRBJ1-6, with D tentatively TRBD1 (5 bases). This CDR3 region has 15 residues. In germline, CDR1 is SGDLS, CDR2 YYNGEE. V shed 0 bases and J shed 5 bases, with 9 bases lying between them. CDR3: CASSVGGGDNSPLHF. CDR3 nucleotides: TGTGCCAGCAGCGTAGGCGGGGGAGATAATTCACCCCTCCACTTT.

The rearrangement links TRBV28 to TRBJ2-3; 7 positions match TRBD1. Trimming at V came to 4 bases and at J to 6 bases, leaving 10 bases not matched to a gene. The germline V gene encodes CDR1 MDHEN and CDR2 SYDVKM. The CDR3 is 15 residues long. CDR3 sequence (DNA): TGTGCCAGCAGTTCTGCCCGGCAGGGGGTCGATACGCAGTATTTT. Its protein is CASSSARQGVDTQYF.

This chain uses TRBV15 with TRBJ2-4, with a possible D match to TRBD2 (6 bases). This CDR3 comprises 14 residues. The V gene lost 4 bases and the J gene lost 5 bases, with 12 bases spanning the gap. The germline gives CDR1 LNHNV, CDR2 YYDKDF (reference sequence). CDR3 nucleotides: TGTGCCACCAGCACTGGCGGGAATCAAAACATTCAGTACTTC. It codes for CATSTGGNQNIQYF.